These 23 T cell receptor beta chains came from one sample sequenced in a study of blood T cell repertoires in COVID-19. Here immunoSEQ multiplex PCR was the method, and the copy in TCRdb shows in-frame clones only, minus some. The repertoire holds 8,000 to 10,000 clones, with roughly 79% as singletons. The sequencing input was peripheral blood. Source of these receptors: a human donor in a cohort sampled during active COVID-19.

The rearrangement links TRBV5-4 to TRBJ2-1; 7 bases are shared with TRBD2. The CDR3 is 14 amino acids. V gave up 4 bases and J gave up 2 bases; unmatched junction bases: 3. The germline V gene encodes CDR1 SGHNT and CDR2 YYREEE (reference sequence). CDR3 protein: CASSIRGAYNEQFF. The DNA of the CDR3 is TGTGCCAGCAGCATCCGGGGGGCCTACAATGAGCAGTTCTTC.

The chain is built from TRBV18 and TRBJ2-7; 7 bases fit TRBD1. Germline CDR1 KGHSH, CDR2 LQKENI. The CDR3 has 15 amino acids. V trimming: 1 base; J trimming: 5 bases; junction bases outside the gene matches: 8. CDR3 nucleotide sequence: TGTGCCAGCTCACCACGTACAGGGGTTATCCACGAGCAGTACTTC. It translates to CASSPRTGVIHEQYF.

The rearrangement joins TRBV30 to TRBJ2-7; 7 bases align to TRBD1. V shed 4 bases, J shed 0 bases, and the junction held 3 bases outside the gene matches. From germline, CDR1 is GTSNPN and CDR2 SVGIG (reference sequence). CDR3 length: 13 amino acids. The CDR3 sequence: CAWNRDSSYEQYF. CDR3 coding DNA: TGTGCCTGGAATAGGGACAGCTCCTACGAGCAGTACTTC.

The chain has TRBV6-5 and TRBJ1-2; the D is unclear. The CDR3 totals 15 residues. Per the germline V gene, CDR1 is MNHEY and CDR2 is SVGAGI. Between the trimmed V and J ends, which lost 0 bases and 2 bases, there was a span of 10 bases. CDR3 DNA sequence: TGTGCCAGCAGTTACTCAGTCAGGTCAAACTATGGCTACACCTTC. It specifies CASSYSVRSNYGYTF.

This clone was seen more than once but under ten times. The CDR3 DNA reads as TGTGCCAGCAGCGTGGGCGGGACAGGTTCCTACGAGCAGTACTTC. This gives the protein CASSVGGTGSYEQYF. The chain has TRBV9 and TRBJ2-7, with TRBD1 matching 8 bases. CDR3 size: 15 residues. The V gene end was trimmed by 2 bases and the J gene end by 1 base; junction bases not matched to a gene: 5. CDR1 and CDR2 (germline): SGDLS, YYNGEE.

This rearrangement joins TRBV24-1 to TRBJ2-3; no clear D. Trimming shortened V by 0 bases and J by 0 bases, and 6 bases separated the two germline ends. CDR3 length equals 15 residues. Germline assignment: CDR1 KGHDR and CDR2 SFDVKD. The CDR3 loop reads CATSDLGGSTDTQYF. The DNA for the CDR3 is TGTGCCACCAGTGATTTGGGCGGCAGCACAGATACGCAGTATTTT.

The V gene is TRBV3-1 (or the pseudogene TRBV3-2), the J gene TRBJ1-1; the D is unclear. CDR3 length: 12 residues. The germline V gene encodes CDR1 LGHDT and CDR2 YNNKEL (reference sequence). Trimming took 1 base from V and 2 from J, leaving 2 bases between them. CDR3 residues: CASSQVNTEAFF. As DNA, the CDR3 is TGTGCCAGCAGCCAAGTAAACACTGAAGCTTTCTTT.

The gene calls are TRBV2 and TRBJ2-2, with D possibly matching TRBD1 (6 bases). Germline V gene lookup returns CDR1 SNHLY and CDR2 FYNNEI. The length of the CDR3 is 15 residues. Trimming left V 7 bases short and J 4 bases short, with 16 bases between. For the CDR3, the DNA is TGTGCCAGCACTCCCCGCGTACAGGGCACCGGGGAGCTGTTTTTT. This gives the protein CASTPRVQGTGELFF.

In DNA, the CDR3 is TGTGCCAGCAGTCTCGACAGGAGATCTGAAAAACTGTTTTTT. This sequence encodes CASSLDRRSEKLFF. The chain joins TRBV6-5 to TRBJ1-4; a weak D match, TRBD1 (6 bases). The germline gives CDR1 MNHEY, CDR2 SVGAGI. CDR3 length equals 14 residues. The germline V and J ends were trimmed by 5 bases and 7 bases, with 14 bases remaining between them.

This rearrangement joins TRBV6-1 to TRBJ2-7, with a weak D call TRBD1 (5 bases). The germline V and J ends were trimmed by 2 bases and 4 bases, with 12 bases remaining between them. The CDR3 length is 14 residues. The V gene's germline CDR1 is MNHNS and CDR2 SASEGT. DNA for the CDR3: TGTGCCAGCAGTGAATTGGCAGGGTTTTACGAGCAGTACTTC. Translating gives CASSELAGFYEQYF.

The chain is built from TRBV3-1 (or the pseudogene TRBV3-2) and TRBJ2-5; D is perhaps TRBD1 (6 bases). Germline loops: CDR1 LGHDT, CDR2 YNNKEL (reference sequence). The CDR3 length is 18 residues. V was pared by 0 bases and J by 1 base, with 18 bases between. CDR3 residues: CASSQDRYTGPTQETQYF. The CDR3 DNA reads as TGTGCCAGCAGCCAAGATAGGTACACAGGGCCAACCCAAGAGACCCAGTACTTC.

This clone was picked up a small number of times. The CDR3 bases are TGTGCCTGGAGAACCAAGACAGTGAACACTGAAGCTTTCTTT. Encoded protein: CAWRTKTVNTEAFF. The chain has TRBV30 and TRBJ1-1; D is perhaps TRBD1 (5 bases). Germline lookup yields CDR1 GTSNPN and CDR2 SVGIG (reference sequence). With 3 bases removed from V and 0 bases from J, the gap between germline ends came to 11 bases. The CDR3 runs to 14 residues.

The J gene is TRBJ1-2, the V gene TRBV5-5; a weak D match, TRBD1 (5 bases). V was cut by 0 bases and J by 7 bases, with 19 bases left in between. CDR1 and CDR2 from the germline V gene are SGHKS and YYEKEE (reference sequence). The CDR3 length is 16 residues. The CDR3 reads CASSLVDSGFAAGYTF. CDR3 nucleotide sequence: TGTGCCAGCAGCTTGGTGGATTCAGGGTTCGCGGCTGGCTACACCTTC.

This clone was detected only a few times. The chain joins TRBV11-2 to TRBJ1-2, with TRBD1 matching over 8 bases. After removal of 2 bases from V and 8 bases from J, the junction contained 4 bases not matched to a gene. The CDR3 sequence is 13 residues long. Germline CDR1 reads SGHAT; CDR2 reads FQNNGV. CDR3: CASSLQGAEGYTF. The CDR3 DNA reads TGTGCCAGCAGCTTACAGGGGGCTGAAGGCTACACCTTC.

The CDR3 DNA sequence: TGTGCCAGCAGTTTCCTCGACAGAAATCAGCCCCAGCATTTT. Translating it yields CASSFLDRNQPQHF. The chain carries TRBV27 and TRBJ1-5, with D tentatively TRBD1 (5 bases). V was trimmed by 3 bases and J by 4 bases, leaving 10 bases between them. The CDR3 loop spans 14 amino acids. The germline V gene has CDR1 MNHEY and CDR2 SMNVEV (reference sequence).

The rearrangement uses TRBV6-2 or TRBV6-3 and TRBJ1-1; 8 nucleotides agree with TRBD1. V was pared by 2 bases and J by 2 bases, with 10 bases of the junction left unmatched. CDR1 and CDR2 from the germline V gene are MNHEY and SVGEGT. The CDR3 has 17 residues. CDR3 DNA: TGTGCCAGCAGTTACCGACAGGGGTATAGTGGTAACACTGAAGCTTTCTTT. Protein sequence: CASSYRQGYSGNTEAFF.

The rearrangement links TRBV5-6 to TRBJ2-2; 13 bases line up with TRBD2. From germline, CDR1 is SGHDT and CDR2 YYEEEE. The CDR3 has 16 residues. V was clipped by 3 bases and J by 3 bases; unmatched bases: 2. CDR3 in DNA: TGTGCCAGCAGCTGGACTAGCGGGGGTTACACCGGGGAGCTGTTTTTT. Translation: CASSWTSGGYTGELFF.

This chain's CDR3 is CASSQRDRYDEQFF. The DNA for the CDR3 is TGTGCCAGCAGCCAGCGGGACAGATATGATGAGCAGTTCTTC. The V gene is TRBV3-1 (or the pseudogene TRBV3-2), the J gene TRBJ2-1, with a weak D call TRBD1 (7 bases). With 3 bases removed from V and 8 bases from J, the gap between germline ends came to 14 bases. CDR3 size: 14 residues. Germline CDR1 is LGHDT and CDR2 is YNNKEL (reference sequence).

This CDR3 is CASSLVAGELFF. The DNA of the CDR3 is TGTGCCAGCAGCTTAGTAGCCGGGGAGCTGTTTTTT. V usage is TRBV11-2 and J usage is TRBJ2-2, with unresolved D. Germline CDR1 and CDR2: SGHAT and FQNNGV. CDR3 size: 12 residues. The ends were cut back, 1 base at V and 6 bases at J, with 3 bases in the middle.

DNA of the CDR3: TGTGCCAGCAGTTTGGTGGAGATAAATTCACCCCTCCACTTT. Translation: CASSLVEINSPLHF. The chain uses TRBV27 and TRBJ1-6, with D hard to call. The V gene's germline CDR1 is MNHEY and CDR2 SMNVEV (reference sequence). The V end was cut by 3 bases, the J end by 7 bases, with 10 bases between. The CDR3 loop spans 14 amino acids.

This clone came up once. V is TRBV3-1 (or the pseudogene TRBV3-2) and J is TRBJ2-5; 10 nucleotides match TRBD2. V gave up 1 base and J gave up 9 bases; unmatched junction bases: 14. The CDR3 has 17 residues. Germline values: CDR1 LGHDT, CDR2 YNNKEL (reference sequence). CDR3 residues: CASSQGGSSGGQGAQYF. Written as DNA, the CDR3 is TGTGCCAGCAGCCAAGGGGGGTCTAGCGGGGGCCAGGGGGCCCAGTACTTC.

The gene calls are TRBV28 and TRBJ2-7; TRBD2 matches at 8 bases. The germline CDR1 and CDR2 sequences are MDHEN and SYDVKM. The CDR3 has 15 amino acids. V trimming: 5 bases; J trimming: 4 bases; junction bases outside the gene matches: 10. In DNA, the CDR3 is TGTGCCAGCAGTCCCGGGGGGGGGCCCGGGTACGAGCAGTACTTC. The encoded protein is CASSPGGGPGYEQYF.

This chain uses TRBV29-1 with TRBJ2-5, with D maybe TRBD1 (6 bases). Trimming took off 0 bases at V and 4 bases at J, with 6 bases between the two ends. The CDR3 covers 12 residues. Germline V CDR1 and CDR2: SQVTM, ANQGSEA. The DNA for the CDR3 is TGCAGCGTTGAAGAGGGGGCAGAGACCCAGTACTTC. Protein product: CSVEEGAETQYF.